This T cell receptor beta chain comes out of a study of OX40 agonist ivuxolimab in advanced cancers. Clones were read by immunoSEQ multiplex PCR, and TCRdb kept only the in-frame ones, dropping some. There are fewer than 130,000 clones in the sample; approximately 89% occur only once, and 0.27% lies in the top ten. The CDR3 loop spans 14 amino acids. Germline CDR1 and CDR2: MNHNY and SVGAGI (reference sequence). V dropped 6 bases and J dropped 8 bases, with 17 bases sitting between them. The sample was CD4+ or CD8+ T cells sorted from blood, taken in a trial of the OX40 agonist ivuxolimab. The genes are TRBV6-6 and TRBJ2-1; maybe TRBD1 (6 bases). The receptor comes from an adult with an advanced solid tumor such as melanoma, head and neck, liver or kidney cancer. The CDR3 region has the DNA TGTGCCAGCAGGCCCCGGGACATACCCCATGAGCAGTTCTTC. It yields the protein CASRPRDIPHEQFF.